This T cell receptor beta chain is from a study of T cell responses to AZD1222 COVID-19 vaccine (dated by TCRdb to 2020 to 2022). General notes on the study: A total of just over 230 trial participants underwent TCR sequencing, of whom 207 had received two doses of AZD1222 and some 25 had received two doses of the MenACWY control vaccine. Trial participants were enrolled by age into subgroups of 18-55, 56-69 and 70-plus years, and around 150, 28 and 57 TCR-sequenced participants, respectively, were included in these subgroups. Overall results and qualifications from the work: Reportedly, close to half of the unique spike-specific TCRs recognized epitopes lying outside the regions that are mutated in the B.1.351 and B.1.1.7 variants. The 56-69-year group was small, and its depth increase did not reach significance, likely because of low power. After two AZD1222 doses, both the breadth and the depth of spike-specific TCRs were significantly higher than at day 0 and than in MenACWY recipients. No day 14 peak-response samples were available, so repertoires were characterized only after the peak T cell response. Participants were mostly white British, with more females than males. The authors suggested clonal diversity may have been underestimated. Vaccine-associated CD4 TCRs spanned the whole spike protein, with dominant responses in regions 160-218 and 743-854. Only five or six AZD1222 recipients were SARS-CoV-2 seropositive at baseline, limiting conclusions about previously exposed vaccinees.

The CDR3 regions of human TCRbeta chains were analyzed by immunosequencing. The study's own analysis went as follows. Repertoire TCRs were checked for matches against a reference library of SARS-CoV-2-specific TCRs that had been generated using the MIRA antigen-specificity platform. Breadth meant the fraction of unique TCRs that were SARS-CoV-2-associated, whereas depth meant the fraction of total T cells that were SARS-CoV-2-associated. Using the MIRA data, every spike-specific TCR was mapped to the spike region that the TCR reacted to and assigned to either a CD4 or a CD8 class. Log10-transformed breadth and depth values were compared by one-way ANOVA with Sidak's multiple comparisons tests. TCRdb stores this immuneACCESS table with in-frame sequences only. Part of the clones is absent; in the studies checked, under half of the shortfall reflects unresolved V genes, and no reason is known for the rest. V and J calls and clone size are those listed in that table; D and trimming were worked out from the DNA. This sample gives about 93,000 clones in total; around 92% of them show up just once. Over 2.5% of the sample belongs to the ten largest clones.

From the cysteine through the phenylalanine, the CDR3 covers 13 amino acids. CDR3 DNA only is kept here, 39 bases in frame from base 1. Taken from the germline V gene, the CDR1 and CDR2 loops are KGHSH and LQKENI. The germline V and J ends show losses of 3 bases and 4 bases respectively, and no gene match explains 0 bases of the junction. About this clone: Its specific antigen is unknown. No clone much larger than this one lies a single base away; base qualities are absent.

Explained via the paper, the time point label denotes: baseline before first vaccination. The sample's treatment or condition label, in plain terms: meningococcal conjugate vaccine given as trial control. Vaccinee samples were obtained from the UK trials COV001 and COV002, which included a single-blind randomized controlled phase 2/3 trial of AZD1222 (ChAdOx1 nCoV-19) in healthy adults. For TCRbeta chain sequencing, PBMC samples were collected from trial participants at day 0 and at day 28 after the second dose. The receptor comes from an adult in good health. Sequencing was performed on peripheral blood, taken on day 0 of MenACWY control vaccination. Recombination connected TRBV18 to TRBJ2-5; 9 bases in the middle match TRBD1. The CDR3 corresponds to CASSPGQGETQYF. DNA sequence: TGTGCCAGCTCACCGGGACAGGGAGAGACCCAGTACTTC.